This TCR beta chain was obtained from a study of blood T cell repertoires in COVID-19. The wider study: The analysed material was cDNA or gDNA that came from T cells, B-cell-depleted T cells, or PBMCs.

Germline CDR1 and CDR2: MNHEY and SVGAGI. Trimming cost V 6 bases and J 0 bases, with 9 bases left between them. CDR3 length: 15 residues. Here immunoSEQ multiplex PCR was the method, and the copy in TCRdb shows in-frame clones only, minus some. The data contain roughly 92,000 clones, 90% of them singletons. Sequencing input: peripheral blood. This clonotype originated in a man aged 50 or older with acute or convalescent COVID-19. The chain combines TRBV6-5 with TRBJ2-6; no clear D. CDR3 protein: CASRLTYSGANVLTF. CDR3 DNA sequence: TGTGCCAGCAGATTAACCTACTCTGGGGCCAACGTCCTGACTTTC.